The next 26 T cell receptor beta chains were all read from a single sample in a study of blood T cell repertoires in COVID-19. Using immunoSEQ multiplex PCR, the repertoire was profiled, and TCRdb retains in-frame clones only, with some absent. The table shows fewer than 700,000 clones, with roughly nine tenths occurring only once. The sample taken for sequencing was peripheral blood. All receptors come from a woman between 45 and 60 years old with COVID-19, enrolled during active disease.

The V gene is TRBV5-1, the J gene TRBJ1-2; no firm D call. The CDR3 runs to 14 residues. Between the trimmed V and J ends, which lost 3 bases and 6 bases, there was a span of 15 bases. The germline V gene has CDR1 SGHRS and CDR2 YFSETQ. Here the CDR3 reads CASSSVRAINGYTF. The CDR3 DNA sequence: TGCGCCAGCAGCTCAGTGAGGGCGATCAATGGCTACACCTTC.

The V and J genes are TRBV10-1 and TRBJ1-1; a possible D gene is TRBD1 (5 bases). This CDR3 is 14 amino acids long. Per the germline V gene, CDR1 is WNHNN and CDR2 is SYGVQD (reference sequence). Deletions cut 5 bases from V and 5 bases from J, with 15 bases between. The CDR3: CASSHAGLRTEAFF. DNA for the CDR3: TGCGCCAGCAGTCACGCGGGGCTTCGGACTGAAGCTTTCTTT.

This clone appeared once. At the DNA level, this CDR3 is encoded by other sequences in the same sample as well. The chain employs TRBV19 and TRBJ2-7; TRBD1 agrees at 10 bases. This CDR3 is built from 15 residues. Germline trimming cut 5 bases from V and 0 bases from J; bases unmatched to any gene: 4. Germline V gives CDR1 LNHDA, CDR2 SQIVND (reference sequence). This chain's CDR3 is CASSPGQGSSYEQYF. The CDR3, as DNA: TGTGCCAGTAGTCCGGGACAGGGGAGCTCCTACGAGCAGTACTTC. The full variable domain, in which reference TRBV19 and TRBJ2-7 provide the parts outside the CDR3, is DGGITQSPKYLFRKEGQNVTLSCEQNLNHDAMYWYRQDPGQGLRLIYYSQIVNDFQKGDIAEGYSVSREKKESFPLTVTSAQKNPTAFYLCASSPGQGSSYEQYFGPGTRLTVT.

The chain uses TRBV7-9 and TRBJ1-1, with no clear D. Germline V gene data show CDR1 as SEHNR and CDR2 as FQNEAQ (reference sequence). Deletions cut 5 bases from V and 4 bases from J, with 5 bases between. The CDR3 runs 11 residues. CDR3 loop: CASSTGTEAFF. The CDR3 coding sequence is TGTGCCAGCAGCACGGGCACTGAAGCTTTCTTT.

V gene TRBV9 combines with J gene TRBJ2-1, with D perhaps matching TRBD1 (6 bases). V dropped 3 bases and J dropped 6 bases, with 10 bases sitting between them. Germline CDR1 and CDR2: SGDLS and YYNGEE. The CDR3 contains 13 residues. CDR3 loop: CASSDPGVNEQFF. CDR3 sequence (DNA): TGTGCCAGCAGCGATCCAGGGGTCAATGAGCAGTTCTTC.

This chain links TRBV5-1 with TRBJ1-5; D unresolved. The CDR3 is 14 residues long. V lost 2 bases and J 7 bases, leaving 13 bases between the germline ends. CDR1 and CDR2 from the germline V gene are SGHRS and YFSETQ. The CDR3 DNA follows: TGCGCCAGCAGCTTTGAGGCCGGCGAGCAGCCCCAGCATTTT. Translation: CASSFEAGEQPQHF.

The gene calls are TRBV6-4 and TRBJ1-2; no clear D. The germline V and J ends were trimmed by 4 bases and 5 bases, with 11 bases remaining between them. Germline CDR1 is MRHNA and CDR2 is SNTAGT. This CDR3 region has 13 residues. The DNA of the CDR3 is TGTGCCAGCAGTGCCGGGAGGGAGTATGGCTACACCTTC. Translation gives CASSAGREYGYTF.

This clone was observed once. The chain combines TRBV6-6 with TRBJ1-2; a possible D gene is TRBD1 (6 bases). With 7 bases removed from V and 0 bases from J, the gap between germline ends came to 15 bases. The germline CDR1 and CDR2 sequences are MNHNY and SVGAGI (reference sequence). The CDR3 is made up of 15 amino acids. Here the CDR3 reads CASTEGGAPNYGYTF. The CDR3 bases are TGTGCCAGCACCGAGGGGGGGGCACCTAACTATGGCTACACCTTC.

The chain uses TRBV6-1 and TRBJ2-1; 8 bases map to TRBD1. This CDR3 has 15 residues. V was pared by 7 bases and J by 7 bases, with 12 bases of the junction left unmatched. The germline V gene has CDR1 MNHNS and CDR2 SASEGT. CDR3 amino acids: CASTQKGTGENEQFF. The CDR3, as DNA: TGTGCCAGCACCCAAAAAGGGACAGGCGAAAATGAGCAGTTCTTC.

Of note for this clone: The sample holds other DNA sequences that translate to the same CDR3. The J gene is TRBJ2-2, the V gene TRBV27; the D is unclear. Germline V gives CDR1 MNHEY, CDR2 SMNVEV (reference sequence). The V end was cut by 3 bases, the J end by 6 bases, with 5 bases between. The CDR3 is 12 amino acids. The CDR3 DNA reads TGTGCCAGCAGTTTCCCATCCGGGGAGCTGTTTTTT. This translates into CASSFPSGELFF.

This clone was counted only a few times. The V gene is TRBV28, the J gene TRBJ1-6, with TRBD1 matching 7 bases. V shed 5 bases and J 10 bases; nucleotides not matched to a gene: 5. The CDR3 is 13 amino acids. Per germline, CDR1 MDHEN and CDR2 SYDVKM. The DNA for the CDR3 is TGTGCCAGCAGTGAGGGGGCCCAATCACCCCTCCACTTT. Protein: CASSEGAQSPLHF.

The rearrangement uses TRBV27 and TRBJ1-1; no definite D call. With 0 bases removed from V and 6 bases from J, the gap between germline ends came to 14 bases. CDR1 and CDR2 from the germline V gene are MNHEY and SMNVEV (reference sequence). The CDR3 consists of 15 residues. The CDR3 nucleotides read TGTGCCAGCAGTTTATCGGTTGGGTGGAGGGCTGAAGCTTTCTTT. Translating gives CASSLSVGWRAEAFF.

This clone was counted a single time. The chain carries TRBV3-1 (or the pseudogene TRBV3-2) and TRBJ2-1; maybe TRBD2 (6 bases). This CDR3 contains 16 residues. The V gene's germline CDR1 is LGHDT and CDR2 YNNKEL (reference sequence). V gave up 4 bases and J gave up 5 bases, with 18 bases separating them. CDR3 sequence (DNA): TGTGCCAGCAGCCTCCCCGGGACTCGTATTCACAATGAGCAGTTCTTC. Protein product: CASSLPGTRIHNEQFF.

The genes are TRBV5-1 and TRBJ2-7; 7 positions agree with TRBD1. The CDR3 runs 13 residues. Trimming took 1 base from V and 5 from J; bases not matched to a gene: 3. Per the germline V gene, CDR1 is SGHRS and CDR2 is YFSETQ. CDR3 sequence: CASSLTGANEQYF. For the CDR3, the DNA is TGCGCCAGCAGCTTGACAGGGGCCAACGAGCAGTACTTC.

The chain combines TRBV6-5 with TRBJ1-3; a weak D match, TRBD1 (6 bases). The V gene lost 6 bases and the J gene lost 2 bases, with 11 bases spanning the gap. Germline lookup yields CDR1 MNHEY and CDR2 SVGAGI. CDR3 length: 14 residues. CDR3 sequence reads: CASSLQGAGNTIYF. CDR3 in DNA: TGTGCCAGCAGCTTACAGGGAGCTGGAAACACCATATATTTT.

The chain recombines TRBV7-8 with TRBJ1-2; possibly TRBD1 for D (5 bases). Per germline, CDR1 SGHVS and CDR2 FQNEAQ. The CDR3 spans 12 residues. The V and J ends lost 3 bases and 6 bases respectively, with 8 bases between them. Here the CDR3 reads CASSLTEDGYTF. CDR3 DNA: TGTGCCAGCAGCTTGACAGAGGATGGCTACACCTTC.

This rearrangement joins TRBV19 to TRBJ1-1, with D possibly TRBD1 on 6 matching bases. Germline loops: CDR1 LNHDA, CDR2 SQIVND (reference sequence). The V and J ends lost 10 bases and 2 bases respectively, with 17 bases between them. This CDR3 spans 14 amino acids. CDR3 bases: TGTGCCACTAAAAGTGGGGGCTTAAACACTGAAGCTTTCTTT. Encoded protein: CATKSGGLNTEAFF.

The chain employs TRBV4-2 and TRBJ1-2; no firm D call. V was clipped by 3 bases and J by 5 bases, with 10 bases between them. The germline V gene has CDR1 LGHNA and CDR2 YNFKEQ. This CDR3 is built from 13 residues. The CDR3 here is CASSQGSGYGYTF. The CDR3 DNA sequence: TGTGCCAGCAGCCAGGGCTCGGGGTATGGCTACACCTTC.

The chain carries TRBV7-9 and TRBJ1-3; D possibly corresponds to TRBD1 (6 bases). Per germline, CDR1 SEHNR and CDR2 FQNEAQ (reference sequence). This CDR3 is built from 14 residues. Trimming removed 5 bases from V and 5 bases from J, with 13 bases in between. This CDR3 reads CASSPGGARNTIYF. CDR3 DNA: TGTGCCAGCAGCCCGGGGGGGGCAAGAAACACCATATATTTT.

This clone was detected only once. The chain employs TRBV4-1 and TRBJ1-2; D not resolved. The V and J ends lost 1 base and 5 bases respectively, with 14 bases between them. The CDR3 is 15 residues long. Per germline, CDR1 MGHRA and CDR2 YSYEKL. This chain's CDR3 is CASSQAVALRYGYTF. DNA of the CDR3: TGCGCCAGCAGCCAAGCGGTGGCCCTGCGGTATGGCTACACCTTC.

The genes are TRBV27 and TRBJ2-7; 9 positions match TRBD1. The CDR3 is 16 amino acids. The J segment lost 3 bases and the V segment lost 1 base, leaving 7 bases of the junction unmatched. Per the germline V gene, CDR1 is MNHEY and CDR2 is SMNVEV (reference sequence). DNA of the CDR3: TGTGCCAGCAGTTTATTCCCGGGACAGGGATTCTACGAGCAGTACTTC. Its protein product is CASSLFPGQGFYEQYF.

The chain links TRBV14 to TRBJ1-1, with 7 bases fitting TRBD1. The germline CDR1 and CDR2 sequences are SGHDN and FVKESK. Trimming removed 4 bases from V and 3 bases from J; junction bases left unmatched: 8. CDR3 length equals 15 residues. In nucleotides, the CDR3 is TGTGCCAGCAGCCCTCAGACAGGGCTGGACACTGAAGCTTTCTTT. This encodes CASSPQTGLDTEAFF.

The chain uses TRBV24-1 and TRBJ2-7, with 7 bases identical to TRBD1. The V gene's germline CDR1 is KGHDR and CDR2 SFDVKD. V lost 5 bases to trimming and J lost 6 bases; unmatched junction nucleotides: 9. The CDR3 consists of 14 residues. In nucleotides, the CDR3 is TGTGCCACCAGTGCCACGACAGGGCAGTCCGAGCAGTACTTC. This encodes CATSATTGQSEQYF.

The genes are TRBV6-5 and TRBJ2-3, with 7 positions matching TRBD2. The CDR3 is 15 amino acids. Trimming cost V 10 bases and J 0 bases; bases outside gene matches: 10. Germline V gene lookup returns CDR1 MNHEY and CDR2 SVGAGI. The CDR3: CATLGSGRSTDTQYF. The CDR3 DNA sequence: TGTGCCACCCTGGGTAGCGGGCGAAGCACAGATACGCAGTATTTT.

This clone has just a few counts. The chain joins TRBV27 to TRBJ1-1, with a weak D call TRBD1 (6 bases). Trimming removed 4 bases from V and 0 bases from J, with 12 bases in between. In germline, CDR1 is MNHEY, CDR2 SMNVEV (reference sequence). This CDR3 has 15 residues. The CDR3 protein is CASSSEGQMNTEAFF. The CDR3 nucleotides are TGTGCCAGCAGTTCCGAAGGACAGATGAACACTGAAGCTTTCTTT.

The V call is TRBV6-5, the J call TRBJ1-2, with a weak D call TRBD1 (6 bases). Per the germline V gene, CDR1 is MNHEY and CDR2 is SVGAGI. The CDR3 is 15 residues long. V gave up 6 bases and J gave up 0 bases, with 14 bases separating them. DNA for the CDR3: TGTGCCAGCAGACCTGGACAGCCCTCTAACTATGGCTACACCTTC. It codes for CASRPGQPSNYGYTF.